These 25 T cell receptor beta chains came from one sample sequenced in a study of T cells in Graves' hyperthyroidism and ophthalmopathy. Amplification targeted TCR beta CDR3 regions from RNA transcripts. First-round RT-PCR with HTBI primers amplified the TCR CDR3 region. TCRdb processed the multiplex PCR reads anew with MiXCR; each CDR3 protein has one entry. The profile shows a few hundred thousand distinct CDR3 sequences, about 15% of them singletons. What was sequenced was blood. These receptors were collected from a woman aged 25 to 39 with Graves' hyperthyroidism.

The rearrangement links TRBV29-1 to TRBJ2-5; D is undetermined. The CDR3 covers 15 residues. In germline, CDR1 is SQVTM, CDR2 ANQGSEA. The V and J ends lost 3 bases and 2 bases respectively, with 16 bases between them. CDR3 sequence (DNA): TGCAGCGTTGACCCAGATCTATCCTTACAAGAGACCCAGTACTTC. Encoded protein: CSVDPDLSLQETQYF.

This clonotype has a count of ten or more. The J gene is TRBJ2-7, the V gene TRBV12-3 or TRBV12-4, with D tentatively TRBD2 (5 bases). CDR3 length: 15 amino acids. Trimming stripped 5 bases from V and 6 bases from J, with 20 bases between. CDR3 residues: CASSPPGIQPSEQYF. CDR3 nucleotides: TGTGCCAGCAGTCCCCCCGGGATCCAACCGTCCGAGCAGTACTTC.

In this sample, this clonotype turned up a few times. The chain is built from TRBV7-8 and TRBJ1-1; the match to TRBD1 covers 12 bases. From germline, CDR1 is SGHVS and CDR2 FQNEAQ. This CDR3 has 18 residues. Trimming at V came to 1 base and at J to 5 bases, leaving 11 bases not matched to a gene. The CDR3 bases are TGTGCCAGCAGCTTAGGGACCGGGACAGGGGGCAGGGGTACTGAAGCTTTCTTT. As protein: CASSLGTGTGGRGTEAFF.

The chain employs TRBV9 and TRBJ2-5; D remains ambiguous. Germline assignment: CDR1 SGDLS and CDR2 YYNGEE. Trimming took off 0 bases at V and 1 base at J, with 10 bases between the two ends. This CDR3 has 15 amino acids. The CDR3 loop reads CASSVVGSFQETQYF. CDR3 in DNA: TGTGCCAGCAGCGTAGTAGGCAGCTTCCAAGAGACCCAGTACTTC.

This clonotype was seen at least ten times. The genes are TRBV27 and TRBJ2-1, with 8 bases lining up with TRBD1. The V gene end was trimmed by 7 bases and the J gene end by 4 bases; junction bases not matched to a gene: 9. Germline V lookup: CDR1 MNHEY, CDR2 SMNVEV (reference sequence). CDR3 length equals 15 residues. This CDR3 reads CASTPQDRAYNEQFF. For the CDR3, the DNA is TGTGCCAGCACCCCTCAGGACAGGGCGTACAATGAGCAGTTCTTC.

This clonotype has more than one count but fewer than ten. The chain carries TRBV27 and TRBJ1-5; no clear D gene. Germline CDR1 is MNHEY and CDR2 is SMNVEV (reference sequence). CDR3 size: 15 residues. Trimming shortened V by 5 bases and J by 7 bases, and 18 bases separated the two germline ends. CDR3 residues: CASSLSGEVGQPQHF. The CDR3 DNA follows: TGTGCCAGCAGTCTCTCCGGGGAGGTGGGCCAGCCCCAGCATTTT.

The genes are TRBV27 and TRBJ2-2; 11 nucleotides align to TRBD2. This CDR3 contains 18 residues. With V trimmed by 2 bases and J by 5 bases, 10 bases remained unmatched. CDR1 is MNHEY, CDR2 SMNVEV, per germline (reference sequence). The CDR3 bases are TGTGCCAGCAGTTTAGTACTAGCGGGAGACACGGGAACCGGGGAGCTGTTTTTT. Translation: CASSLVLAGDTGTGELFF.

Points on this clonotype: A read error may account for a junction end that differs from germline. The CDR3 here is CASSYSGPTSYEQHF. CDR3 in DNA: TGTGCCAGCAGCTACTCGGGACCGACCTCCTACGAGCAGCACTTC. The chain uses TRBV6-5 and TRBJ2-7; D may match TRBD1 or TRBD2 (5 bases each). This CDR3 is built from 15 residues. From germline, CDR1 is MNHEY and CDR2 SVGAGI.

Note on this clonotype: This may come from a read error, since a much larger clone is one base off. The chain employs TRBV6-2 or TRBV6-3 and TRBJ2-7; 10 nucleotides agree with TRBD2. Germline CDR1 is MNHEY and CDR2 is SVGEGT. The CDR3 covers 17 residues. J lost 3 bases, V lost 11 bases, and 19 bases had no gene match. The CDR3 sequence: CAGTEKTSGFSFYEQYF. The CDR3 DNA reads TGTGCCGGCACCGAGAAGACTAGCGGGTTTTCTTTCTACGAGCAGTACTTC.

In its sample, this clonotype was seen a few times. The rearrangement links TRBV7-9 to TRBJ1-1, with 9 bases matching TRBD1. The length of the CDR3 is 14 residues. The junction had 6 bases not matched to a gene; V was cut back by 5 bases and J by 5 bases. Germline CDR1 SEHNR, CDR2 FQNEAQ (reference sequence). The CDR3 protein is CASSQQGARTEAFF. The DNA for the CDR3 is TGTGCCAGCAGCCAACAGGGGGCAAGAACTGAAGCTTTCTTT.

The J gene is TRBJ1-1, the V gene TRBV19; D ambiguous. The CDR3 runs to 14 residues. CDR1 and CDR2 from the germline V gene are LNHDA and SQIVND (reference sequence). Trimming took 9 bases from V and 5 from J, leaving 19 bases between them. In DNA form, the CDR3 reads TGTGCCAGCAACGAGGGTGTGGGCGGAACTGAAGCTTTCTTT. Its protein is CASNEGVGGTEAFF.

There are many counts of this clonotype. V gene TRBV28 combines with J gene TRBJ2-2; tentatively, D is TRBD1 (5 bases). Germline CDR1 MDHEN, CDR2 SYDVKM. Trimming stripped 6 bases from V and 4 bases from J, with 15 bases between. The CDR3 runs to 15 residues. The CDR3, as DNA: TGTGCCAGCAGAGGGGTGACCTTGGGCACCGGGGAGCTGTTTTTT. Encoded protein: CASRGVTLGTGELFF.

The chain combines TRBV4-1 with TRBJ1-1, with a weak D call TRBD1 (5 bases). Germline CDR1 and CDR2: MGHRA and YSYEKL. This CDR3 comprises 15 residues. V shed 3 bases and J shed 6 bases, with 17 bases lying between them. CDR3 sequence (DNA): TGCGCCAGCAGCCAGATACCGACCCGGGGACCTGAAGCTTTCTTT. Its translation: CASSQIPTRGPEAFF.

This clonotype appeared many times. This sequence joins TRBV29-1 and TRBJ1-1; tentative D call: TRBD1 (5 bases). The V end lost 4 bases, the J end lost 1 base, and 10 bases lay between the germline ends. This CDR3 spans 13 amino acids. Germline-derived CDR1 and CDR2 are SQVTM and ANQGSEA. CDR3 loop: CSVVKQENTEAFF. CDR3 DNA: TGCAGCGTTGTAAAACAGGAGAACACTGAAGCTTTCTTT.

This clonotype has only a few counts. This chain joins TRBV4-3 and TRBJ2-3, with D unclear. The germline CDR1 and CDR2 sequences are LGHNA and YSLEER. The CDR3 covers 15 residues. Trimming removed 4 bases from V and 4 bases from J, with 15 bases in between. The CDR3 coding sequence is TGCGCCAGCAGCCTAAGCCCTTCCCGGTCAGATACGCAGTATTTT. This gives the protein CASSLSPSRSDTQYF.

Ten or more counts support this clonotype. The chain couples TRBV20-1 to TRBJ2-1; TRBD1 agrees at 7 bases. The CDR3 loop spans 13 amino acids. The ends lost 6 bases at V and 2 bases at J; junction bases unmatched: 4. Germline CDR1 reads DFQATT; CDR2 reads SNEGSKA (reference sequence). The CDR3, as DNA: TGCAGTGCATCCGGGACAGCCTACAATGAGCAGTTCTTC. It encodes CSASGTAYNEQFF.

This clonotype was detected only a few times. The J gene is TRBJ2-1, the V gene TRBV6-1, with 8 bases matching TRBD2. The CDR3 runs 16 residues. CDR1 and CDR2 (germline): MNHNS, SASEGT. V shed 6 bases and J 7 bases; nucleotides not matched to a gene: 14. As DNA, the CDR3 is TGTGCCAGCAGCCGGCTCGGCGGGAGGTCGCTTAATGAGCAGTTCTTC. This translates into CASSRLGGRSLNEQFF.

This clonotype appeared a few times. The J gene is TRBJ2-1, the V gene TRBV6-6, with a weak D call TRBD2 (6 bases). This CDR3 contains 15 residues. From germline, CDR1 is MNHNY and CDR2 SVGAGI (reference sequence). Trimming took off 0 bases at V and 12 bases at J, with 18 bases between the two ends. The CDR3 coding sequence is TGTGCCAGCAGTTACTCTTCCCAGGCGGCCGGGGGGCAGTTCTTC. This sequence encodes CASSYSSQAAGGQFF.

This clonotype was detected a few times. The chain is built from TRBV7-2 and TRBJ2-1; 10 bases agree with TRBD2. CDR1 and CDR2 from the germline V gene are SGHTA and FQGNSA. This CDR3 comprises 16 residues. Trimming removed 2 bases from V and 7 bases from J; junction bases left unmatched: 8. The chain's CDR3 is CASSLPLAGFSNEQFF. In nucleotides, the CDR3 is TGTGCCAGCAGCTTACCACTAGCGGGATTCTCTAATGAGCAGTTCTTC.

The V call is TRBV4-2, the J call TRBJ1-5; maybe TRBD1 (6 bases). Trimming left V 1 base short and J 3 bases short, with 13 bases between. Germline-derived CDR1 and CDR2 are LGHNA and YNFKEQ. This CDR3 contains 16 residues. As DNA, the CDR3 is TGTGCCAGCAGCCAAGGGGGGCAAGAAATCAATCAGCCCCAGCATTTT. This encodes CASSQGGQEINQPQHF.

The chain links TRBV27 to TRBJ2-3; 7 positions agree with TRBD2. CDR1 and CDR2 (germline): MNHEY, SMNVEV (reference sequence). This CDR3 comprises 16 residues. With 6 bases clipped from V and 2 bases from J, the junction kept 11 bases outside the gene matches. CDR3 in amino acids: CASSLGLTGPTDTQYF. For the CDR3, the DNA is TGTGCCAGCAGCCTGGGACTAACCGGTCCCACAGATACGCAGTATTTT.

This clonotype was detected many times. The chain employs TRBV20-1 and TRBJ2-1; no definite D call. The CDR3 is 10 amino acids. Germline CDR1 is DFQATT and CDR2 is SNEGSKA (reference sequence). Trimming pared 1 base from V and 8 bases from J, leaving 3 bases between. CDR3 sequence: CSARVHEQFF. The CDR3 coding sequence is TGCAGTGCTAGAGTCCATGAGCAGTTCTTC.

This clonotype was detected a few times. The chain couples TRBV7-9 to TRBJ1-6; D unclear. Germline CDR1 SEHNR, CDR2 FQNEAQ (reference sequence). The V gene lost 6 bases and the J gene lost 7 bases, with 10 bases spanning the gap. The CDR3 spans 13 residues. As DNA, the CDR3 is TGTGCCAGCAGTTTCACAGTGAATTCACCCCTCCACTTT. Translated, it gives CASSFTVNSPLHF. The full variable domain, its missing parts supplied by reference TRBV7-9 and TRBJ1-6, is DTGVSQNPRHKITKRGQNVTFRCDPISEHNRLYWYRQTLGQGPEFLTYFQNEAQLEKSRLLSDRFSAERPKGSFSTLEIQRTEQGDSAMYLCASSFTVNSPLHFGNGTRLTVT.

This clonotype was recorded only once. A much bigger clone sits one base away, suggesting this may be a read error. This chain uses TRBV2 with TRBJ2-3, with D perhaps assigned TRBD1 or TRBD2 (6 bases each). The V end lost 8 bases, the J end lost 4 bases, and 10 bases lay between the germline ends. The germline V gene encodes CDR1 SNHLY and CDR2 FYNNEI. This CDR3 contains 12 residues. The CDR3 loop reads CASGGGPDTQYF. CDR3 DNA: TGTGCCAGCGGAGGGGGACCAGATACGCAGTATTTT.

This clonotype was recorded at least ten times. The chain links TRBV27 to TRBJ1-1; D is unclear. There are 13 residues in the CDR3. Per germline, CDR1 MNHEY and CDR2 SMNVEV (reference sequence). V lost 3 bases and J 2 bases, leaving 7 bases between the germline ends. CDR3 region: CASSFVYNTEAFF. The CDR3 DNA sequence: TGTGCCAGCAGTTTTGTCTACAACACTGAAGCTTTCTTT.